This TCR beta chain was observed in a study of cytotoxic CD8 clonotypes in ibrutinib-treated CLL (dated by TCRdb to 2020 to 2023). With regard to the full study: The cohort included roughly 15 treatment-naive and eleven to twelve relapsed/refractory patients; 17 were IGHV unmutated. Responses were partial in 24 patients and complete in 2; after median around 68 months follow-up, 14 stayed in remission and some twelve progressed. The response samples were drawn at a median of roughly twelve months into treatment, with a range of about 6 to 40 months. An average of about 260,000 productive templates and 80,000 to 100,000 productive rearrangements was obtained per sample. Longitudinal samples were available for about 30% of the roughly 86 trial participants. Cryopreserved peripheral blood mononuclear cells were obtained prior to treatment, at the time of response, and at either disease progression or sustained remission. Patients were still on ibrutinib when every remission and progressive disease sample was collected.

Unmatched junction bases come to 16, with V trimmed by 9 bases and J by 3 bases. The germline V gene specifies MRHNA as CDR1 and SNTAGT as CDR2. Spanning cysteine to phenylalanine, the CDR3 consists of 16 amino acids. Just the 48-base CDR3 DNA is kept, in frame starting at base 1. Points on this clone: Its antigen specificity is not known. No base qualities exist here, and no much larger clone lies one base off it.

A MiSeq instrument was used for deep resolution sequencing, which targeted depths ranging from 1 in 1 million up to 1 in 200,000 T cells, with coverage averaging 10x for each clonotype. TCR beta libraries were generated with the immunoSEQ hsTCRB Kit. As for how the authors treated the data: The data were analyzed with ImmunoSEQ Analyzer and ImmunoSEQ Data Assistant, and V, D and J gene assignments followed IMGT definitions. Clonality, with values ranging from 0 to 1, was calculated as one minus the normalized Shannon entropy of productive rearrangement frequencies. Only overrepresented clonotypes making up at least 0.05% of the repertoire of each patient were included in the public clonotype analysis. About 13 age-matched healthy donor repertoires from immuneACCESS were used as controls for clonality. In its TCRdb copy, this immuneACCESS table keeps in-frame sequences only and misses some clones. Where compared with another copy, unresolved V genes explain less than half of these, and the others have no known cause. That table is the source of V, J and clone size, and D and trimming were worked out from the DNA. The sample includes some 200,000 clones, with 70% to 75% observed a single time. 5.9% of the sample comes from the top ten.

In light of the paper, this sample's time point label describes: 12 to 13 months on ibrutinib. For TCR beta library preparation, approximately 2.2 micrograms of genomic DNA were isolated from cryopreserved PBMCs. High-throughput TCR beta sequencing was performed on longitudinal blood samples from CLL patients receiving ibrutinib monotherapy. The patients were enrolled in a single-center, open-label phase 2 trial of ibrutinib monotherapy. Summary of the overall study and its limitations: Clonality rose at ibrutinib response, remained stable during sustained remission, and dropped back toward baseline at progression. Sustained-remission and progressing patients did not have matched sampling times, and lymph node repertoires were not examined. Public clonotypes were rare and either shrank or stayed stable during treatment, and the rise in clonality at ibrutinib response reflected expansion of private clonotypes. Baseline clonality was found to be higher than that of age-matched healthy donors and was strongly correlated with circulating CD8+ T-cell counts.

The chain was built from TRBV6-4 and TRBJ1-1, and 7 junctional nucleotides match TRBD1. The TCR comes from a human donor with chronic lymphocytic leukemia. The sample was PBMCs, taken after 12 months of ibrutinib treatment. The CDR3 protein: CASTGQGEVGDTEAFF. The sequence in DNA is TGTGCCAGTACAGGGCAGGGGGAAGTTGGGGACACTGAAGCTTTCTTT.